This T cell receptor (beta chain) came from a study of blood T cell repertoires in COVID-19. About the study: COVID-19 samples from acute and convalescent phases originated in the United States, Italy and Spain.

The repertoire was sequenced with immunoSEQ multiplex PCR; TCRdb's copy has only in-frame clones and lacks some. The sample includes hundreds of thousands of clones, 82% of them seen just once. The J segment lost 1 base and the V segment lost 4 bases, leaving 0 bases of the junction unmatched. CDR3 length: 13 amino acids. Germline-derived CDR1 and CDR2 are LNHDA and SQIVND (reference sequence). Only a few counts were recorded for this clone. Sequencing was carried out using peripheral blood. The clonotype was recovered from a woman of 80 years or more with active or convalescent COVID-19. This chain uses TRBV19 with TRBJ2-7; 8 nucleotides align to TRBD1. The CDR3 DNA reads TGTGCCAGTAGTAGGGACAGGTCCTACGAGCAGTACTTC. The encoded protein is CASSRDRSYEQYF.